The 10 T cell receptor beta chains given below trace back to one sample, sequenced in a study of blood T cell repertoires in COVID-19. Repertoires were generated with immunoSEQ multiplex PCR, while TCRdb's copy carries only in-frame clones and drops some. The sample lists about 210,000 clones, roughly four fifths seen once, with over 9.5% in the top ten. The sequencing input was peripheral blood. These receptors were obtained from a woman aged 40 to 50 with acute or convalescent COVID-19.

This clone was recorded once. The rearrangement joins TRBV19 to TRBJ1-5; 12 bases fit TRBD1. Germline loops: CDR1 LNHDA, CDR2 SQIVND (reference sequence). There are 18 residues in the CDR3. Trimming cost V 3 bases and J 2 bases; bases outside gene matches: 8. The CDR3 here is CASSIFAGTGGGNQPQHF. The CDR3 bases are TGTGCCAGTAGTATTTTCGCCGGGACAGGGGGCGGCAATCAGCCCCAGCATTTT.

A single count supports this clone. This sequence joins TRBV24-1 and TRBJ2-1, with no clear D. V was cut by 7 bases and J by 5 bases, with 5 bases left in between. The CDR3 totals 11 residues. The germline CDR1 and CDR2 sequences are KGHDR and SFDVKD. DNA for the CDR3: TGTGCCACCAGCCAGAACAATGAGCAGTTCTTC. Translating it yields CATSQNNEQFF.

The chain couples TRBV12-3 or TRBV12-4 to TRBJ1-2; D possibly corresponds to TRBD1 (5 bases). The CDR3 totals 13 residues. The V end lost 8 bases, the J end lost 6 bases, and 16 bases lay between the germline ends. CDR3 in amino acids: CASATSWGDGYTF. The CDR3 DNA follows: TGTGCCAGCGCTACCTCCTGGGGCGATGGCTACACCTTC.

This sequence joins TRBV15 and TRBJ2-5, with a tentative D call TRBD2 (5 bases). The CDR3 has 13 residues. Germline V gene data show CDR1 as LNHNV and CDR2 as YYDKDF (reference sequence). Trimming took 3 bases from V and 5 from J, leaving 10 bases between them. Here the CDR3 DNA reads TGTGCCACCAGCAGGGGGAGAGTGGAGACCCAGTACTTC. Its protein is CATSRGRVETQYF. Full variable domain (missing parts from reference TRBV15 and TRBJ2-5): DAMVIQNPRYQVTQFGKPVTLSCSQTLNHNVMYWYQQKSSQAPKLLFHYYDKDFNNEADTPDNFQSRRPNTSFCFLDIRSPGLGDTAMYLCATSRGRVETQYFGPGTRLLVL.

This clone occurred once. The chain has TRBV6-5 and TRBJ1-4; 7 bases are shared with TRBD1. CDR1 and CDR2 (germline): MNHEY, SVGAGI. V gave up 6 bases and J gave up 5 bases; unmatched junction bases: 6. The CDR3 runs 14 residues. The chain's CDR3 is CASSYRGGNEKLFF. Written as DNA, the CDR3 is TGTGCCAGCAGCTACAGGGGAGGAAATGAAAAACTGTTTTTT.

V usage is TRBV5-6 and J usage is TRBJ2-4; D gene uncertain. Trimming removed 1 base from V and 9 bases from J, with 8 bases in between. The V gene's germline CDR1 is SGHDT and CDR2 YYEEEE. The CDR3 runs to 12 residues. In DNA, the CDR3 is TGTGCCAGCAGCTTGACGTCCGGCATTCAGTACTTC. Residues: CASSLTSGIQYF.

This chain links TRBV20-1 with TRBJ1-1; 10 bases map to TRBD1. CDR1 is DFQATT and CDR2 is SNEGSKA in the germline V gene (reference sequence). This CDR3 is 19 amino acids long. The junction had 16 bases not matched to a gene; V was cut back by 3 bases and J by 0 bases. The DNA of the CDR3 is TGCAGTGCTAGTAGGCATGGGGGACAGGGGATAGGGGTGAACACTGAAGCTTTCTTT. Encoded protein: CSASRHGGQGIGVNTEAFF.

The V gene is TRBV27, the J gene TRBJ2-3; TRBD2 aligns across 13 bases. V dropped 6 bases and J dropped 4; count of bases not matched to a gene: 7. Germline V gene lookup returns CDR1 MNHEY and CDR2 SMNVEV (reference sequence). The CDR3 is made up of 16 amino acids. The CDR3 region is CASRQTSGRRADTQYF. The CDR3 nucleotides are TGTGCCAGCAGGCAGACTAGCGGGAGGAGAGCAGATACGCAGTATTTT.

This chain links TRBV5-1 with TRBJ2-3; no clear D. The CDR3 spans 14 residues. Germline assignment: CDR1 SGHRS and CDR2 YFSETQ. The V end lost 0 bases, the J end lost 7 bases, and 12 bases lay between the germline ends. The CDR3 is CASSLVPSTHTQYF. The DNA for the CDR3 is TGCGCCAGCAGCTTGGTGCCTAGTACGCATACGCAGTATTTT.

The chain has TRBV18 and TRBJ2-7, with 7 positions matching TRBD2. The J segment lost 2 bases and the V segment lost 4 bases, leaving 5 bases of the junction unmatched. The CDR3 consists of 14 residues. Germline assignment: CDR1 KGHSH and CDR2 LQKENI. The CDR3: CASSLGRQTYEQYF. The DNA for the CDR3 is TGTGCCAGCTCACTCGGGAGGCAAACCTACGAGCAGTACTTC.